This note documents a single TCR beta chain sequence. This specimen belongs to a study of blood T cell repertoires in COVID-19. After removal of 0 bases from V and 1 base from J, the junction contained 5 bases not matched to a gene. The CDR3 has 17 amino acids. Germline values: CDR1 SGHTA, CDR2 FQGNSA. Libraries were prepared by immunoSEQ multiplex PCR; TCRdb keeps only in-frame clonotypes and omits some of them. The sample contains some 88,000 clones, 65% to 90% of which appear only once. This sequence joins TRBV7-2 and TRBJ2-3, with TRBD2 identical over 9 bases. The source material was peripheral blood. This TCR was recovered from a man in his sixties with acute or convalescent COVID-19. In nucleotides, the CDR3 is TGTGCCAGCAGCTTAGCGCTCTTAGCGGGGGGCACAGATACGCAGTATTTT. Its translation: CASSLALLAGGTDTQYF. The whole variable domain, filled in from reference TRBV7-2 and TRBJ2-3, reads GAGVSQSPSNKVTEKGKDVELRCDPISGHTALYWYRQSLGQGLEFLIYFQGNSAPDKSGLPSDRFSAERTGGSVSTLTIQRTQQEDSAVYLCASSLALLAGGTDTQYFGPGTRLTVL.